These 8 T cell receptor beta chains were sequenced from one sample in a study of shared T cell receptors in the human thymus. The table came from immunoSEQ multiplex PCR; TCRdb's copy has only in-frame clones and leaves some out. The table includes over 350,000 clones, 95% detected once. The sequenced material came from thymocytes. The receptors were sampled from a human donor.

V gene TRBV28 combines with J gene TRBJ1-1, with D uncertain. Germline CDR1 is MDHEN and CDR2 is SYDVKM. The CDR3 consists of 14 residues. Trimming left V 7 bases short and J 1 base short, with 13 bases between. The CDR3 is CASIPEVTNTEAFF. CDR3 nucleotide sequence: TGTGCCAGCATTCCGGAGGTTACGAACACTGAAGCTTTCTTT.

The J gene is TRBJ2-1, the V gene TRBV5-6; 10 nucleotides line up with TRBD2. V dropped 0 bases and J dropped 9; count of bases not matched to a gene: 18. The CDR3 loop spans 19 amino acids. Germline assignment: CDR1 SGHDT and CDR2 YYEEEE. CDR3 nucleotides: TGTGCCAGCAGCTTGGGAGGGACTAGCGTAAGCATCAATATGGGTGAGCAGTTCTTC. This sequence encodes CASSLGGTSVSINMGEQFF.

This rearrangement joins TRBV28 to TRBJ2-7, with D possibly matching TRBD1 (8 bases). CDR3 length: 19 amino acids. The ends were cut back, 6 bases at V and 6 bases at J, with 33 bases in the middle. Germline V lookup: CDR1 MDHEN, CDR2 SYDVKM. The CDR3 coding sequence is TGTGCCAGCAGAACCGGGGTGGCAGGGGGCGCGAGGACTAGTTTCGAGCAGTACTTC. This encodes CASRTGVAGGARTSFEQYF.

This chain uses TRBV5-8 with TRBJ2-1; D possibly corresponds to TRBD1 (6 bases). The CDR3 covers 17 residues. CDR1 SGHTS and CDR2 YDEGEE come from the germline V gene. Trimming pared 7 bases from V and 7 bases from J, leaving 27 bases between. The chain's CDR3 is CASYLCEGELSRNEQFF. As DNA, the CDR3 is TGTGCCAGCTACTTGTGCGAGGGGGAGCTATCCCGTAATGAGCAGTTCTTC.

The chain has TRBV5-4 and TRBJ2-7; 10 nucleotides line up with TRBD2. The CDR3 contains 19 residues. Losses at the gene ends were 0 bases for V and 6 bases for J; bases not matched to a gene: 18. The V gene's germline CDR1 is SGHNT and CDR2 YYREEE (reference sequence). Here the CDR3 DNA reads TGTGCCAGCAGCTTGGAGAAAAGTCCAGCGGGAGGGCCGTGGTTCGAGCAGTACTTC. This encodes CASSLEKSPAGGPWFEQYF.

The V call is TRBV5-6, the J call TRBJ2-7; 9 positions agree with TRBD1. Germline-derived CDR1 and CDR2 are SGHDT and YYEEEE. This CDR3 spans 14 amino acids. With 7 bases clipped from V and 1 base from J, the junction kept 6 bases outside the gene matches. The DNA for the CDR3 is TGTGCCAGCGGAACCGGGACAGGGTCCTACGAGCAGTACTTC. It encodes CASGTGTGSYEQYF.

The V gene is TRBV5-1, the J gene TRBJ1-2; TRBD1 matches 7 bases. V lost 5 bases, J lost 5 bases, and 18 bases stayed unmatched. CDR3 length equals 17 residues. Per the germline V gene, CDR1 is SGHRS and CDR2 is YFSETQ. CDR3 coding DNA: TGCGCCAGCAGGTCCCGGGACAGTTTTCCTATAAGTTATGGCTACACCTTC. It codes for CASRSRDSFPISYGYTF.

The rearrangement uses TRBV7-2 and TRBJ2-2, with 9 bases aligning to TRBD1. Per germline, CDR1 SGHTA and CDR2 FQGNSA. Unmatched junction bases numbered 5, after V lost 5 bases and J lost 7 bases. The CDR3 has 14 residues. This chain's CDR3 is CASSPGTGHGELFF. CDR3 DNA: TGTGCCAGCAGCCCCGGGACAGGGCACGGGGAGCTGTTTTTT. Supplemented by reference TRBV7-2 and TRBJ2-2, the full variable domain reads GAGVSQSPSNKVTEKGKDVELRCDPISGHTALYWYRQSLGQGLEFLIYFQGNSAPDKSGLPSDRFSAERTGGSVSTLTIQRTQQEDSAVYLCASSPGTGHGELFFGEGSRLTVL.